These 7 T cell receptor beta chains originate from one sample sequenced in a study of response to subunit inactivated influenza vaccine. A single record per CDR3 protein comes from TCRdb applying MiXCR to the RT-PCR reads. The table has about 650,000 distinct CDR3 sequences, less than 15% seen once. Source: PBMCs from blood, taken 14 to 15 days before vaccination. These receptors came from a man between 45 and 60 years old who received an inactivated influenza vaccine.

There are many counts of this clonotype. The rearrangement uses TRBV15 and TRBJ2-3, with 9 nucleotides matching TRBD1. Germline CDR1 LNHNV, CDR2 YYDKDF (reference sequence). This CDR3 is built from 18 residues. V lost 0 bases and J lost 3; bases outside the gene matches: 10. As DNA, the CDR3 is TGTGCCACCAGCAGAGAAAAGGGGACAGGGAGCGGGACAGATACGCAGTATTTT. It encodes CATSREKGTGSGTDTQYF.

V gene TRBV12-3 or TRBV12-4 combines with J gene TRBJ1-1; possible D gene TRBD1, 6 bases. CDR3 length: 15 residues. Deletions cut 5 bases from V and 0 bases from J, with 13 bases between. This chain's CDR3 is CASSPQGTLNTEAFF. In nucleotides, the CDR3 is TGTGCCAGCAGTCCCCAGGGGACTTTGAACACTGAAGCTTTCTTT.

This clonotype has more than one count but fewer than ten. This rearrangement joins TRBV28 to TRBJ2-3; 7 nucleotides match TRBD1. Trimming took 4 bases from V and 2 from J; bases not matched to a gene: 6. Per germline, CDR1 MDHEN and CDR2 SYDVKM. The CDR3 is 15 residues long. The CDR3 is CASSSGQVNTDTQYF. The CDR3 nucleotides read TGTGCCAGCAGTTCTGGACAGGTTAACACAGATACGCAGTATTTT.

This clonotype was counted a few times. CDR3 bases: TGTGCCAGCAGCTTAACGTTAACGGGACTAGCGACACCGTTCCAAGAGACCCAGTACTTC. Protein product: CASSLTLTGLATPFQETQYF. The rearrangement joins TRBV7-3 to TRBJ2-5; 10 bases agree with TRBD2. Germline assignment: CDR1 SGHTA and CDR2 FQGTGA. The CDR3 is made up of 20 amino acids. V dropped 0 bases and J dropped 1; count of bases not matched to a gene: 14.

This clonotype showed up just a few times. CDR3 loop: CSARDLNRQEETQYF. Here the CDR3 DNA reads TGCAGTGCTAGGGACCTAAACAGACAAGAAGAGACCCAGTACTTC. This chain links TRBV20-1 with TRBJ2-5; D gene unclear. The germline V gene encodes CDR1 DFQATT and CDR2 SNEGSKA (reference sequence). V lost 3 bases and J 3 bases, leaving 17 bases between the germline ends. CDR3 length: 15 residues.

The V gene is TRBV6-2 or TRBV6-3, the J gene TRBJ1-2, with D possibly matching TRBD1 (5 bases). The CDR3 spans 15 residues. The germline gives CDR1 MNHEY, CDR2 SVGEGT. V lost 0 bases to trimming and J lost 7 bases, with 15 bases between them. The CDR3: CASSYSTYAGLGYTF. CDR3 DNA: TGTGCCAGCAGTTACTCGACCTACGCAGGGCTTGGCTACACCTTC.

This clonotype was recorded at least ten times. The chain employs TRBV4-1 and TRBJ2-1; no firm D call. The CDR3 contains 18 residues. V was clipped by 3 bases and J by 8 bases, with 26 bases between them. Germline V gene lookup returns CDR1 MGHRA and CDR2 YSYEKL. This CDR3 is CASSQVFVQQKEADEQFF. The CDR3 DNA reads TGCGCCAGCAGCCAGGTTTTCGTGCAACAGAAGGAAGCAGATGAGCAGTTCTTC.